The present T cell receptor (beta chain) was sequenced within a study of blood T cell repertoires in COVID-19. The cohort comprised adults aged roughly 18 to 95 years residing in approximately 25 US areas. Participants reported their clinical history, and cohort assignment relied on those reports. Trimming took 7 bases from V and 7 from J, leaving 16 bases between them. The CDR3 is made up of 13 amino acids. Germline CDR1 is MNHEY and CDR2 is SMNVEV (reference sequence). Original processing notes: It was from reference gene primer amplification that nucleated cell counts were estimated. Assay: immunoSEQ multiplex PCR; the TCRdb copy retains only in-frame clones and omits some. V and J calls and clone size follow that table, whereas D and trimming were derived from the DNA. The repertoire includes roughly 230,000 clones, roughly 84% of them detected once, and more than 3% sits in the top ten. This clone appeared a few times.

Sequenced sample: PBMCs or T cells enriched from blood (not recorded which). V is TRBV27 and J is TRBJ1-2, with unresolved D. This receptor was taken from a man in his fifties or sixties who had recovered from COVID-19. The CDR3 here is CASTPLGSAGYTF. The CDR3 DNA sequence: TGTGCCAGCACCCCGCTCGGGAGCGCTGGCTACACCTTC.